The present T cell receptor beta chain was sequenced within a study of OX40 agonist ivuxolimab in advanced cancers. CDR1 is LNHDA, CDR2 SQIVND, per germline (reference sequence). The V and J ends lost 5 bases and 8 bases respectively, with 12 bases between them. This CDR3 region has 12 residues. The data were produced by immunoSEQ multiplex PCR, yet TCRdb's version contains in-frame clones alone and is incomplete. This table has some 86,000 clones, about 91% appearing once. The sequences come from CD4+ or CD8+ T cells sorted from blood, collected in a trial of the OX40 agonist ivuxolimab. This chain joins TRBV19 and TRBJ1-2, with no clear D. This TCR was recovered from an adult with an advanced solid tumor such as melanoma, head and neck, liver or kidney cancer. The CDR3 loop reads CASSSGRRGYTF. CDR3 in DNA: TGTGCCAGTAGTTCTGGACGGCGAGGCTACACCTTC.